The 2 T cell receptor beta chains below all came from one sample that was sequenced in a study of blood T cells in healthy people across ages. Using a J-beta primer mix together with a sample-barcoded 5' primer, a second PCR was run for about 6 to 12 cycles. In TCRdb, the 5' RACE reads were re-called with MiXCR into one record per CDR3 protein. The repertoire holds about 900,000 distinct CDR3 sequences, with 55% to 65% as singletons. The material sequenced was blood. These receptors were obtained from a man in his thirties or forties in good health.

The V call is TRBV7-8, the J call TRBJ2-1; no firm D call. This CDR3 has 15 residues. CDR1 and CDR2 from the germline V gene are SGHVS and FQNEAQ. V lost 0 bases, J lost 4 bases, and 10 bases lay in between. DNA of the CDR3: TGTGCCAGCAGCTTAGCGCTGATCGCATACAATGAGCAGTTCTTC. This gives the protein CASSLALIAYNEQFF.

The chain links TRBV4-3 to TRBJ2-2, with TRBD2 matching 9 bases. Trimming took 3 bases from V and 2 from J; bases not matched to a gene: 7. Germline V gene sequence: CDR1 LGHNA, CDR2 YSLEER. This CDR3 comprises 17 residues. CDR3 sequence: CASSHPTSGPNTGELFF. For the CDR3, the DNA is TGCGCCAGCAGCCATCCGACTAGCGGCCCCAACACCGGGGAGCTGTTTTTT.